Listed here are 23 T cell receptor beta chains from one sample, sequenced in a study of identical twins. Each CDR3 protein is one row after TCRdb ran MiXCR on the 5' RACE reads. The table has nearly 250,000 distinct CDR3 sequences, roughly 7% seen once. The same specimen was also included in a second study, on yellow fever vaccine responses in identical twins.

Sequenced: memory (CD45RO+) T cells sorted from blood. All receptors derive from a woman aged 18-29 years in good health.

This clonotype has ten or more counts. The chain uses TRBV7-9 and TRBJ2-7; D is undetermined. CDR3 length equals 14 residues. CDR1 is SEHNR, CDR2 FQNEAQ, per germline (reference sequence). The ends were cut back, 1 base at V and 5 bases at J, with 12 bases in the middle. As DNA, the CDR3 is TGTGCCAGCAGCTTAGGTCCCCTATCCAACGAGCAGTACGTC. Protein product: CASSLGPLSNEQYV.

For the CDR3, the DNA is TGTGCCAGCACCCTAGGGTTGGGTTATTATGGCTACACCTTC. Its translation: CASTLGLGYYGYTF. This chain joins TRBV28 and TRBJ1-2; D is ambiguous. Germline V gives CDR1 MDHEN, CDR2 SYDVKM. The CDR3 runs 14 residues. V was clipped by 7 bases and J by 5 bases, with 17 bases between them.

V and J are TRBV12-3 or TRBV12-4 and TRBJ2-7, with TRBD2 matching over 16 bases. The CDR3 consists of 18 residues. V was pared by 11 bases and J by 5 bases, with 18 bases of the junction left unmatched. For the CDR3, the DNA is TGTGCCTTCTGCTGGGGACTAGCGGGAGGGACCCGGCGAAACGAGCAGTACTTC. Amino acids: CAFCWGLAGGTRRNEQYF.

This clonotype turned up a few times. This CDR3 is CASSQGSVDTQYF. In DNA, the CDR3 is TGTGCCAGCAGCCAAGGGTCTGTAGATACGCAGTATTTT. The J gene is TRBJ2-3, the V gene TRBV4-2; D uncertain. The CDR3 contains 13 residues. Trimming stripped 1 base from V and 5 bases from J, with 7 bases between. The germline CDR1 and CDR2 sequences are LGHNA and YNFKEQ.

This clonotype has at least ten counts. The chain is built from TRBV7-2 and TRBJ2-2, with 7 bases matching TRBD2. J gave up 4 bases and V 2 bases, and 4 bases lay outside the gene matches. Germline CDR1 is SGHTA and CDR2 is FQGNSA. The CDR3 sequence is 15 residues long. This CDR3 is CASSLHAGVTGELFF. Written as DNA, the CDR3 is TGTGCCAGCAGCTTACACGCGGGAGTCACCGGGGAGCTGTTTTTT.

This clonotype has at least ten counts. V and J are TRBV28 and TRBJ2-1, with TRBD1 as a possible D gene (5 bases). Germline V CDR1 and CDR2: MDHEN, SYDVKM. Trimming shortened V by 5 bases and J by 4 bases, and 18 bases separated the two germline ends. The CDR3 consists of 16 residues. CDR3 amino acids: CASSVVGQGRYNEQFF. The DNA of the CDR3 is TGTGCCAGCAGTGTGGTCGGGCAGGGCAGGTACAATGAGCAGTTCTTC.

This clonotype appeared many times. The CDR3 sequence is CAIPTGGCANANVEQYF. CDR3 sequence (DNA): TGTGCCATCCCTACAGGGGGGTGCGCCAATGCCAATGTCGAGCAGTACTTC. The rearrangement links TRBV24-1 to TRBJ2-7, with TRBD1 matching over 8 bases. The CDR3 has 17 amino acids. Germline values: CDR1 KGHDR, CDR2 SFDVKD. With 11 bases clipped from V and 6 bases from J, the junction kept 23 bases outside the gene matches.

This clonotype was counted between two and nine times. The CDR3 is CASSARFLGTGIQETQYF. The CDR3 DNA reads as TGTGCCAGCAGCGCCCGATTTCTGGGTACGGGTATTCAAGAGACCCAGTACTTC. The J gene is TRBJ2-5, the V gene TRBV7-8; D ambiguous. Looked up from germline, CDR1 is SGHVS and CDR2 is FQNEAQ. The CDR3 has 18 residues. V gave up 5 bases and J gave up 2 bases, with 24 bases separating them.

J is TRBJ2-1 and V is TRBV7-9; 7 positions match TRBD2. The J segment lost 5 bases and the V segment lost 2 bases, leaving 12 bases of the junction unmatched. Looked up from germline, CDR1 is SEHNR and CDR2 is FQNEAQ (reference sequence). The CDR3 consists of 17 residues. The CDR3 reads CASSLSGPAGLHNEQFF. The DNA of the CDR3 is TGTGCCAGCAGCTTATCTGGACCAGCGGGACTGCACAATGAGCAGTTCTTC.

This clonotype has only a few counts. The J gene is TRBJ2-3, the V gene TRBV29-1; 8 bases align to TRBD2. CDR3 length: 15 amino acids. The germline CDR1 and CDR2 sequences are SQVTM and ANQGSEA. J lost 2 bases, V lost 4 bases, and 8 bases had no gene match. The CDR3 loop reads CSVVGGGYSTDTQYF. The CDR3 nucleotides read TGCAGCGTTGTGGGCGGGGGGTATTCCACAGATACGCAGTATTTT.

This clonotype was observed a handful of times. The V call is TRBV18, the J call TRBJ2-5, with 8 bases fitting TRBD1. V was pared by 7 bases and J by 2 bases, with 3 bases of the junction left unmatched. Germline values: CDR1 KGHSH, CDR2 LQKENI. The CDR3 consists of 13 residues. For the CDR3, the DNA is TGTGCCAGCTACCGGGACAGGCAAGAGACCCAGTACTTC. Translating it yields CASYRDRQETQYF.

V is TRBV7-2 and J is TRBJ2-7; D not certain. The CDR3 contains 14 residues. The ends were cut back, 4 bases at V and 3 bases at J, with 13 bases in the middle. Germline CDR1 SGHTA, CDR2 FQGNSA. The DNA of the CDR3 is TGTGCCAGCAGCTCAAGCGACACGTTCTACGAGCAGTACTTC. Amino acids: CASSSSDTFYEQYF.

This clonotype was seen many times. The chain carries TRBV5-4 and TRBJ1-1; possibly TRBD1 for D (5 bases). Germline CDR1 reads SGHNT; CDR2 reads YYREEE (reference sequence). V dropped 4 bases and J dropped 2 bases, with 9 bases sitting between them. The CDR3 extends over 13 amino acids. The chain's CDR3 is CASSRDRNTEAFF. The CDR3 coding sequence is TGTGCCAGCAGCCGTGACAGAAACACTGAAGCTTTCTTT.

This clonotype was picked up a small number of times. V gene TRBV14 combines with J gene TRBJ1-6; D perhaps matches TRBD1 (5 bases). Trimming stripped 4 bases from V and 7 bases from J, with 8 bases between. The CDR3 totals 13 residues. CDR1 and CDR2 (germline): SGHDN, FVKESK. The CDR3 DNA reads TGTGCCAGCAGCCGCCAGGGAAATTCACCCCTCCACTTT. The encoded protein is CASSRQGNSPLHF.

In this sample, this clonotype turned up a few times. J is TRBJ2-3 and V is TRBV12-3 or TRBV12-4; possible D gene TRBD2, 6 bases. Trimming stripped 3 bases from V and 1 base from J, with 14 bases between. CDR3 size: 16 residues. CDR3 in DNA: TGTGCCAGCAGTTTTGACCGGGGGACTGGCACAGATACGCAGTATTTT. Translation: CASSFDRGTGTDTQYF.

This clonotype was counted only a few times. The chain carries TRBV9 and TRBJ2-2; D is undetermined. V lost 1 base to trimming and J lost 6 bases, with 10 bases between them. This CDR3 is 14 amino acids long. Germline assignment: CDR1 SGDLS and CDR2 YYNGEE. The CDR3 reads CASSVRSGAGELFF. The CDR3 DNA follows: TGTGCCAGCAGCGTAAGATCTGGGGCCGGGGAGCTGTTTTTT.

This clonotype was seen more than once but under ten times. The chain recombines TRBV7-9 with TRBJ2-3; 9 positions agree with TRBD2. This CDR3 is built from 16 residues. CDR1 is SEHNR and CDR2 is FQNEAQ in the germline V gene (reference sequence). The V gene end was trimmed by 5 bases and the J gene end by 5 bases; junction bases not matched to a gene: 11. Here the CDR3 reads CASSPVVSGSGDTQYF. The CDR3 nucleotides are TGTGCCAGCAGCCCTGTAGTTAGCGGGAGTGGAGATACGCAGTATTTT.

The sample holds many counts of this clonotype. The V gene is TRBV10-3, the J gene TRBJ2-1, with 7 positions matching TRBD2. Germline V gene sequence: CDR1 ENHRY, CDR2 SYGVKD. Trimming took 3 bases from V and 8 from J; bases not matched to a gene: 7. The CDR3 length is 14 residues. CDR3 DNA sequence: TGTGCCATCAGTGATAGTGCCGGGAGGTATGAGCAGTTCTTC. Translation gives CAISDSAGRYEQFF.

This chain uses TRBV6-1 with TRBJ2-1; D not resolved. Per the germline V gene, CDR1 is MNHNS and CDR2 is SASEGT. Trimming left V 5 bases short and J 7 bases short, with 6 bases between. The CDR3 covers 11 residues. The CDR3 DNA follows: TGTGCCAGCAGTAACTTGAATGAGCAGTTCTTC. Its protein product is CASSNLNEQFF.

This clonotype occurred a few times. The chain couples TRBV12-3 or TRBV12-4 to TRBJ2-3, with TRBD2 matching 16 bases. This CDR3 has 18 amino acids. V lost 0 bases, J lost 4 bases, and 4 bases stayed unmatched. The CDR3 nucleotides read TGTGCCAGCAGTTTAGCGGGACTAGCGGGAGGGCTGTCAGATACGCAGTATTTT. Its protein is CASSLAGLAGGLSDTQYF.

CDR3 coding DNA: TGCGCCAGCAGCGCGGATGTTGGGACAGACACTGAAGCTTTCTTT. Protein sequence: CASSADVGTDTEAFF. The chain combines TRBV5-1 with TRBJ1-1; 7 bases are shared with TRBD1. Germline V gives CDR1 SGHRS, CDR2 YFSETQ. This CDR3 comprises 15 residues. The junction had 9 bases not matched to a gene; V was cut back by 4 bases and J by 3 bases.

The rearrangement uses TRBV20-1 and TRBJ2-5, with no clear D. The ends were cut back, 3 bases at V and 5 bases at J, with 4 bases in the middle. From germline, CDR1 is DFQATT and CDR2 SNEGSKA (reference sequence). CDR3 length: 10 amino acids. The CDR3 DNA reads as TGCAGTGCTAGCACTGAGACCCAGTACTTC. Its protein is CSASTETQYF.

The sample holds many counts of this clonotype. The chain recombines TRBV11-2 with TRBJ2-3; no reliable D call. The CDR3 extends over 14 amino acids. Trimming cost V 5 bases and J 2 bases, with 11 bases left between them. The germline gives CDR1 SGHAT, CDR2 FQNNGV. The CDR3 is CASSPPLNTDTQYF. The CDR3 nucleotides read TGTGCCAGCAGCCCGCCCCTCAACACAGATACGCAGTATTTT.